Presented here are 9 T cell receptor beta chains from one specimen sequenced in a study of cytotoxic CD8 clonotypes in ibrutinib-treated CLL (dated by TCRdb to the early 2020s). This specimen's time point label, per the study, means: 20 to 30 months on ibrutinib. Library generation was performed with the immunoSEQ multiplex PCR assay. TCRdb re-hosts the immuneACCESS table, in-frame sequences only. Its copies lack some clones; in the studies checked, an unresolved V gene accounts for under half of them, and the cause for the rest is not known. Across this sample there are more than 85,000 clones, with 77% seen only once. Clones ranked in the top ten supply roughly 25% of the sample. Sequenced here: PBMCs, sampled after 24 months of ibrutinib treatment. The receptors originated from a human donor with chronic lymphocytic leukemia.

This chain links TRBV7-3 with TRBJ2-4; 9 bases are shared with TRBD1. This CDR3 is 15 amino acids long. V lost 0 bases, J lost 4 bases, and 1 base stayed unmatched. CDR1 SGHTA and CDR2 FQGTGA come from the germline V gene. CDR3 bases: TGTGCCAGCAGCTTAACCGGACAGGGGAAAAACATTCAGTACTTC. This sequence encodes CASSLTGQGKNIQYF.

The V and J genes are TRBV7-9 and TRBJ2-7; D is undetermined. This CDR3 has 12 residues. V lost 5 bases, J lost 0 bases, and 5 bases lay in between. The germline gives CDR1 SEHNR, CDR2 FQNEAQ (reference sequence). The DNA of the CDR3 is TGTGCCAGCAGCCCCAGCTCCTACGAGCAGTACTTC. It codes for CASSPSSYEQYF.

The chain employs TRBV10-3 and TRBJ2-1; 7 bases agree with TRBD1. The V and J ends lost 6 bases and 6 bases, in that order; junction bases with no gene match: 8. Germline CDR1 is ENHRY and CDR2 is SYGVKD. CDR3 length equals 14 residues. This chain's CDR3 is CAIRKQGSGNEQFF. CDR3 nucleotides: TGTGCCATCAGGAAACAGGGGTCGGGCAATGAGCAGTTCTTC.

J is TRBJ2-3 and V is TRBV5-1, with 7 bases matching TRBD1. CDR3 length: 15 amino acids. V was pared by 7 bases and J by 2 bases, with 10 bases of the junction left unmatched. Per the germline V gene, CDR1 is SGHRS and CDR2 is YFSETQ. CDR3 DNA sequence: TGCGCCAGCGGTACTCCGACAGGGTTCACAGATACGCAGTATTTT. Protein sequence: CASGTPTGFTDTQYF.

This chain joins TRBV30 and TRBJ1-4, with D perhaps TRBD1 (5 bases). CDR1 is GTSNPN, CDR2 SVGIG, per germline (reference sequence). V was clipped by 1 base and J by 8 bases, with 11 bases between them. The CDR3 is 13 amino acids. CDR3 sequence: CAWSARAGEKLFF. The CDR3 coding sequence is TGTGCCTGGAGTGCCAGGGCCGGCGAAAAACTGTTTTTT.

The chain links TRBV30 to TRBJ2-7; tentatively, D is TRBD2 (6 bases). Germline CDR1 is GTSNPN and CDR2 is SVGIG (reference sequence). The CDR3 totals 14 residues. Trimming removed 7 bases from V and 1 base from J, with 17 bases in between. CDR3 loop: CALEGSGRSYEQYF. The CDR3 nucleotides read TGTGCCTTAGAAGGTAGCGGAAGGTCCTACGAGCAGTACTTC.

CDR3 sequence: CASSSSGQAAYEQYF. The CDR3 DNA reads TGTGCCAGCAGTTCCTCGGGACAGGCGGCCTACGAGCAGTACTTC. The rearrangement links TRBV28 to TRBJ2-7; TRBD1 matches at 8 bases. This CDR3 contains 15 residues. The germline V gene has CDR1 MDHEN and CDR2 SYDVKM. With 4 bases clipped from V and 2 bases from J, the junction kept 7 bases outside the gene matches.

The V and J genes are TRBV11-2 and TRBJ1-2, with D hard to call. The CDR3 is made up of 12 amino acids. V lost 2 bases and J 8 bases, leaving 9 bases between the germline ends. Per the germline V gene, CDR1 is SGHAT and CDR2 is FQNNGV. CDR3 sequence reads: CASSLQGLGYTF. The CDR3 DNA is TGTGCCAGCAGCTTACAAGGACTGGGCTACACCTTC.

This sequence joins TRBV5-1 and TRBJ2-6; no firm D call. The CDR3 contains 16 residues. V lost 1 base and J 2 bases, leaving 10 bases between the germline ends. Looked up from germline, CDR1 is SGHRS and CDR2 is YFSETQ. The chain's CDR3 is CASSLSRSAGANVLTF. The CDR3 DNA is TGCGCCAGCAGCTTGTCTAGGTCAGCTGGGGCCAACGTCCTGACTTTC.